This T cell receptor (beta chain) is drawn from a study of T cell changes during pregnancy in multiple sclerosis. This CDR3 region has 13 residues. Trimming took off 6 bases at V and 2 bases at J, with 10 bases between the two ends. Germline CDR1 reads SEHNR; CDR2 reads FQNEAQ (reference sequence). Clones were sequenced by immunoSEQ multiplex PCR, and TCRdb holds only the in-frame ones, with some missing. Here the sample spans under 45,000 clones, about 92% being singletons. The sample here was CD4+ T cells from peripheral blood mononuclear cells, taken in the third trimester of pregnancy. The clonotype was recovered from a female donor with multiple sclerosis, enrolled in a pregnancy study. V is TRBV7-9 and J is TRBJ1-1; the D gene is possibly TRBD1 (6 bases). CDR3 region: CASRTGLNTEAFF. For the CDR3, the DNA is TGTGCCAGCAGAACAGGGCTAAACACTGAAGCTTTCTTT.